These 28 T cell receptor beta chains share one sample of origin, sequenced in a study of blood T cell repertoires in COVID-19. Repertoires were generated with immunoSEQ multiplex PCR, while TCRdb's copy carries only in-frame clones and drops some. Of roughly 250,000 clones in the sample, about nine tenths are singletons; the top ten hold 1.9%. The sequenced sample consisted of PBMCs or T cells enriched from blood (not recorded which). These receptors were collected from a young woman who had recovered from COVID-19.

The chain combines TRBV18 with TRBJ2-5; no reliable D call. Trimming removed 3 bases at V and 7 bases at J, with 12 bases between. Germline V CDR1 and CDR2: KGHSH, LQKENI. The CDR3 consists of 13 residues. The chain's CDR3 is CASSPGQSGTQYF. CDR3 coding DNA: TGTGCCAGCTCACCGGGTCAGTCGGGGACCCAGTACTTC.

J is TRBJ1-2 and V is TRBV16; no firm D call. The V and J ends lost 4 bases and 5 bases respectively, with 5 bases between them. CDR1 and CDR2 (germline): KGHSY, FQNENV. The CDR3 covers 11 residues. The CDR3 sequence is CASSPVYGYTF. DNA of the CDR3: TGTGCCAGCAGCCCCGTTTATGGCTACACCTTC.

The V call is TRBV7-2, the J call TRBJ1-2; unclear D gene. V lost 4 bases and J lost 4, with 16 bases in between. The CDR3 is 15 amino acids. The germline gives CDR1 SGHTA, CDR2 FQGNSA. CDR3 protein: CASSSLPTGFYGYTF. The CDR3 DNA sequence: TGTGCCAGCAGCTCCCTGCCCACCGGGTTCTATGGCTACACCTTC.

The CDR3 reads CASSSGKGQGTGEQYF. Written as DNA, the CDR3 is TGTGCCAGCAGCTCCGGAAAGGGACAGGGGACGGGGGAGCAGTACTTC. V and J are TRBV7-9 and TRBJ2-7, with 10 bases identical to TRBD1. Germline V gives CDR1 SEHNR, CDR2 FQNEAQ (reference sequence). J lost 7 bases, V lost 4 bases, and 13 bases had no gene match. The CDR3 runs 16 residues.

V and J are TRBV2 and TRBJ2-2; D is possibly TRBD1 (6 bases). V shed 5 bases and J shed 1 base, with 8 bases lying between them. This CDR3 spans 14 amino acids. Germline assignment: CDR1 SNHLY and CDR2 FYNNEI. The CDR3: CASSIQGNTGELFF. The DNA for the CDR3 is TGTGCCAGCAGTATACAGGGGAACACCGGGGAGCTGTTTTTT.

The CDR3 DNA is TGTGCCAGCAGCGAGGCGGAAGAGACCCAGTACTTC. Translating it yields CASSEAEETQYF. This chain links TRBV2 with TRBJ2-5; no clear D. The V gene lost 6 bases and the J gene lost 3 bases, with 8 bases spanning the gap. The CDR3 has 12 amino acids. The V gene's germline CDR1 is SNHLY and CDR2 FYNNEI. The full variable domain, completed using reference TRBV2 and TRBJ2-5, is EPEVTQTPSHQVTQMGQEVILRCVPISNHLYFYWYRQILGQKVEFLVSFYNNEISEKSEIFDDQFSVERPDGSNFTLKIRSTKLEDSAMYFCASSEAEETQYFGPGTRLLVL.

Here the CDR3 reads CASSVGTGSEAFF. The CDR3, as DNA: TGTGCCAGCAGCGTAGGGACAGGGTCTGAAGCTTTCTTT. The gene calls are TRBV9 and TRBJ1-1, with 8 bases lining up with TRBD1. The CDR3 is 13 amino acids. J gave up 6 bases and V 0 bases, and 1 base lay outside the gene matches. Germline V gene data show CDR1 as SGDLS and CDR2 as YYNGEE.

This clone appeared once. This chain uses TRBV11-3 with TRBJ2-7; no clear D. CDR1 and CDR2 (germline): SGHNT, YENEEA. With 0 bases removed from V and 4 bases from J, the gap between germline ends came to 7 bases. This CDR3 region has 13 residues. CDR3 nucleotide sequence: TGTGCCAGCAGCTTAGAGCGGAAGTACGAGCAGTACTTC. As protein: CASSLERKYEQYF.

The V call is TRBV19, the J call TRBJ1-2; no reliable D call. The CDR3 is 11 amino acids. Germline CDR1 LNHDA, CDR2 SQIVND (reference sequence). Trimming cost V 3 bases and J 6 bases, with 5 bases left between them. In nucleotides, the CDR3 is TGTGCCAGTAGTATGTCGGATGGCTACACCTTC. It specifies CASSMSDGYTF. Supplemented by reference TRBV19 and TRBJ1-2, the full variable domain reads DGGITQSPKYLFRKEGQNVTLSCEQNLNHDAMYWYRQDPGQGLRLIYYSQIVNDFQKGDIAEGYSVSREKKESFPLTVTSAQKNPTAFYLCASSMSDGYTFGSGTRLTVV.

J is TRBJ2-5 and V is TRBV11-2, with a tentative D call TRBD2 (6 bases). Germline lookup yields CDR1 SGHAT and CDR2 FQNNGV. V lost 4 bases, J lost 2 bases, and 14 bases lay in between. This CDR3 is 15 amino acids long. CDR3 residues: CASSSSTGVQETQYF. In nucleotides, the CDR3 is TGTGCCAGCAGCTCTAGCACGGGAGTACAAGAGACCCAGTACTTC.

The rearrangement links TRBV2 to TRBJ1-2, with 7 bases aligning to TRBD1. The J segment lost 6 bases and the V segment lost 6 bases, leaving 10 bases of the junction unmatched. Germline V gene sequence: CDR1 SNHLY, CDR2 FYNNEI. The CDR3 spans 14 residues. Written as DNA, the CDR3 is TGTGCCAGCAGGCCACCGGGACAGCTTAATGGCTACACCTTC. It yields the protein CASRPPGQLNGYTF.

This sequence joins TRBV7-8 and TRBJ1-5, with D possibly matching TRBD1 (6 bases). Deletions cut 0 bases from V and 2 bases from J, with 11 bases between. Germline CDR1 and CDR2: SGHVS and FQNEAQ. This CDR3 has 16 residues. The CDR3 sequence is CASSLARGNGNQPQHF. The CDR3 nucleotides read TGTGCCAGCAGCTTAGCGAGGGGGAACGGCAATCAGCCCCAGCATTTT.

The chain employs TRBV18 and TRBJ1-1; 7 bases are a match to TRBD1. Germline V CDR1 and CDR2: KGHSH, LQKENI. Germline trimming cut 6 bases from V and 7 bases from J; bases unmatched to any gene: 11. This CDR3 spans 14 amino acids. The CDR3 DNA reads TGTGCCAGCTCCCGTGGACAGGTTAATTTTGAAGCTTTCTTT. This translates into CASSRGQVNFEAFF.

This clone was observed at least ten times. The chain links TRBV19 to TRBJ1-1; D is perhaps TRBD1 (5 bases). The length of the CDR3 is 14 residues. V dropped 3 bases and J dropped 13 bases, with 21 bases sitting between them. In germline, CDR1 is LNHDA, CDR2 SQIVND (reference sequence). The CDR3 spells CASSIVGGTKPDFF. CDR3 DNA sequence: TGTGCCAGTAGTATCGTTGGGGGGACTAAACCCGATTTCTTT.

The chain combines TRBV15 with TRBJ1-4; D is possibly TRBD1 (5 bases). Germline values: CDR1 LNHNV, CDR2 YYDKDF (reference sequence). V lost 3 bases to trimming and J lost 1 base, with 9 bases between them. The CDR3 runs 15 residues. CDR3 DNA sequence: TGTGCCACCAGCAGCTCCGGGGGAACTAATGAAAAACTGTTTTTT. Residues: CATSSSGGTNEKLFF.

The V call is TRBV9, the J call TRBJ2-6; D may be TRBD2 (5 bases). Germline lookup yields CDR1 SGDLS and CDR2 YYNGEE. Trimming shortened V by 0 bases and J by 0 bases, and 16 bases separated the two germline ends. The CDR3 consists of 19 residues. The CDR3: CASSVDPVTTPSGANVLTF. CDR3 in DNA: TGTGCCAGCAGCGTAGACCCCGTGACTACCCCCTCTGGGGCCAACGTCCTGACTTTC.

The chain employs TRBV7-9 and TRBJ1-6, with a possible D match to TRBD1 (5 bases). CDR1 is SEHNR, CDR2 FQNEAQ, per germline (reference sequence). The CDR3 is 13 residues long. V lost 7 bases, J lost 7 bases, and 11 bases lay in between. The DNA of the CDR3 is TGTGCCAGCATCGGGACTGGCAATTCACCCCTCCACTTT. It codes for CASIGTGNSPLHF.

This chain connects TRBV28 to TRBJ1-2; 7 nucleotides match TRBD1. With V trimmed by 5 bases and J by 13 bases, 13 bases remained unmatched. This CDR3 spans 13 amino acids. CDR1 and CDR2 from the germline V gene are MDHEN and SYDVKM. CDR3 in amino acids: CASSDPGQPPATF. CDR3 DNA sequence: TGTGCCAGCAGTGATCCGGGACAGCCGCCTGCCACCTTC.

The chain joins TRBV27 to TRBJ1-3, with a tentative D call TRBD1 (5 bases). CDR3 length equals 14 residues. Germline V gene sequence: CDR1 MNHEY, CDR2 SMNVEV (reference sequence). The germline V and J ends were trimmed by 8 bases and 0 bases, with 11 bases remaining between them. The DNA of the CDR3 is TGTGCCAGCGGGGCTGTGAGCTCTGGAAACACCATATATTTT. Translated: CASGAVSSGNTIYF.

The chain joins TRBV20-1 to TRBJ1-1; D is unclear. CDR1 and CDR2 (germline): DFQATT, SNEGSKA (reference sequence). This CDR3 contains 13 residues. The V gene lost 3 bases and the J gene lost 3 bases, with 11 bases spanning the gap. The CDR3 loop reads CSASWRVDTEAFF. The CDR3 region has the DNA TGCAGTGCTAGTTGGAGGGTGGACACTGAAGCTTTCTTT.

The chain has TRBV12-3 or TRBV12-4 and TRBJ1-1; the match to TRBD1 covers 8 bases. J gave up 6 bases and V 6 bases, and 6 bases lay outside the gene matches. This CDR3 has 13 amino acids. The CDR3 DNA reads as TGTGCCAGCAGCCCCAGGGGGCGGTCTGAAGCTTTCTTT. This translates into CASSPRGRSEAFF.

DNA for the CDR3: TGTGCCAGCAGTTCTAGCGGGAGTTTGACAGATACGCAGTATTTT. It codes for CASSSSGSLTDTQYF. The V gene is TRBV27, the J gene TRBJ2-3, with TRBD2 matching 10 bases. Trimming took 4 bases from V and 3 from J; bases not matched to a gene: 4. Germline values: CDR1 MNHEY, CDR2 SMNVEV (reference sequence). CDR3 length: 15 residues.

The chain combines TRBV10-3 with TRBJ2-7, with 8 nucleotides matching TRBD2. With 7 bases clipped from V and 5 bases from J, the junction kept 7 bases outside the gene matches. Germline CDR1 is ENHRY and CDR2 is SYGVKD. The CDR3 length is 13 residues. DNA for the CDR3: TGTGCCATCATTGACGGGGGGGGACACGAGCAGTACTTC. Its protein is CAIIDGGGHEQYF.

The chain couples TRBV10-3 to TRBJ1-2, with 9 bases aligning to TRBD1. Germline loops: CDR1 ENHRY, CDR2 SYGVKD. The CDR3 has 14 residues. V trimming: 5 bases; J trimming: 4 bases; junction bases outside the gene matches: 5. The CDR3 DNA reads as TGTGCCATCAGTTTCGGGACAGGGTCCTATGGCTACACCTTC. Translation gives CAISFGTGSYGYTF.

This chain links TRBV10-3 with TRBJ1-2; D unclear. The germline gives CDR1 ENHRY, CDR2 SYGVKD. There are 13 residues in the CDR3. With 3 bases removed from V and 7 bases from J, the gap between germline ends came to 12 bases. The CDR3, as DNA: TGTGCCATCAGTGATGGAGTACGGAGTGGCTACACCTTC. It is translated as CAISDGVRSGYTF.

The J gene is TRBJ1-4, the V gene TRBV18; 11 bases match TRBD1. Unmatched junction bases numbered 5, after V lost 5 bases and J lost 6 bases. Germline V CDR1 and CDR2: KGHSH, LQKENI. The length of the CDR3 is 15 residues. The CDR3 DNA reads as TGTGCCAGCTCATCCGGGACAGGGGGACATGAAAAACTGTTTTTT. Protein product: CASSSGTGGHEKLFF.

The CDR3 protein is CASSLPNQPQHF. The CDR3 DNA is TGTGCCAGCAGTCTCCCTAATCAGCCCCAGCATTTT. The rearrangement links TRBV27 to TRBJ1-5; D is ambiguous. Between the trimmed V and J ends, which lost 5 bases and 4 bases, there was a span of 6 bases. This CDR3 spans 12 amino acids. Germline V gives CDR1 MNHEY, CDR2 SMNVEV (reference sequence).

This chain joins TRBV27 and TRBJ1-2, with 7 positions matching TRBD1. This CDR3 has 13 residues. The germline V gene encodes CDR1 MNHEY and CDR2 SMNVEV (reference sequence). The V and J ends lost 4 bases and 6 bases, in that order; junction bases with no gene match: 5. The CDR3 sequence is CASSYPQGDGYTF. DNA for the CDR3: TGTGCCAGCAGTTACCCGCAGGGGGATGGCTACACCTTC.